This TCR beta chain was captured in a study of blood T cell repertoires in COVID-19. Using immunoSEQ multiplex PCR, the repertoire was profiled, and TCRdb retains in-frame clones only, with some absent. The repertoire holds 40,000 to 50,000 clones, with roughly 85% as singletons. Trimming left V 1 base short and J 4 bases short, with 8 bases between. The germline V gene has CDR1 MNHEY and CDR2 SMNVEV (reference sequence). This CDR3 has 14 amino acids. The clonotype was recovered from a man aged 70-80 years with acute or convalescent COVID-19. The material sequenced was peripheral blood. The V and J genes are TRBV27 and TRBJ1-5; unclear D gene. The CDR3 reads CASSLYGGNQPQHF. CDR3 nucleotide sequence: TGTGCCAGCAGTTTATACGGAGGTAATCAGCCCCAGCATTTT.